This T cell receptor beta chain is drawn from a study of blood T cells in healthy people across ages. The overall study: Template switching recovered approximately one barcoded beta molecule for every two T cells. Points from the study as a whole: Roughly linear age-related decline in beta diversity appeared, significant by age about 40.

Worth noting for this clonotype: Its antigen is currently unknown.

Isolating PBMCs gave at least 7 million of these cells per sample. Each sample provided at least 6 micrograms of extracted total RNA. Sample-barcoded 5' priming and a J-beta primer mix drove a second PCR of roughly 6 to 12 cycles. TCRdb re-called the 5' RACE reads through MiXCR, storing one row per CDR3 protein. Of approximately 850,000 distinct CDR3 sequences listed, roughly 44% were seen once; the top ten hold roughly 18%. CDR1 and CDR2 (germline): MNHNY, SVGAGI (reference sequence). CDR3 length: 15 amino acids. The source is a man aged 55 to 70 in good health. Sequencing was performed on blood. The rearrangement links TRBV6-6 to TRBJ2-5; possible D gene TRBD1, 5 bases. The assigned J gene may be wrong: the sequence end matches TRBJ2-4 better. As DNA, the CDR3 is TGTGCCAGCAGTTACCCGACGCAAGGGGAAAACATTCAGTACTTC. Translation gives CASSYPTQGENIQYF.